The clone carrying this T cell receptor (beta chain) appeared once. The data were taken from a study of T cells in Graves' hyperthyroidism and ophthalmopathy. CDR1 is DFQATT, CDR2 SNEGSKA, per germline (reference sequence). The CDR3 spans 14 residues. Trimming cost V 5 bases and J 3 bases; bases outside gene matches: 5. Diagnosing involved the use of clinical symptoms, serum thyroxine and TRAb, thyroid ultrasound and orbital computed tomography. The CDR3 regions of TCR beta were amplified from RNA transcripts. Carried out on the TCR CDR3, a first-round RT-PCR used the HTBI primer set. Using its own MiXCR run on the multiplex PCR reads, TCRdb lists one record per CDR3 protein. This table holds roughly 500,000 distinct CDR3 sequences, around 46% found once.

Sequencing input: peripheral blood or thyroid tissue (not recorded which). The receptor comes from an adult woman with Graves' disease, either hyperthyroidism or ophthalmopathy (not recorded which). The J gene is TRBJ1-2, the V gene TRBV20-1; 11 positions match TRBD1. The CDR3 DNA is TGCAGTGCTGACACGGGACAGGGGGACTATGGCTACACCTTC. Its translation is CSADTGQGDYGYTF.